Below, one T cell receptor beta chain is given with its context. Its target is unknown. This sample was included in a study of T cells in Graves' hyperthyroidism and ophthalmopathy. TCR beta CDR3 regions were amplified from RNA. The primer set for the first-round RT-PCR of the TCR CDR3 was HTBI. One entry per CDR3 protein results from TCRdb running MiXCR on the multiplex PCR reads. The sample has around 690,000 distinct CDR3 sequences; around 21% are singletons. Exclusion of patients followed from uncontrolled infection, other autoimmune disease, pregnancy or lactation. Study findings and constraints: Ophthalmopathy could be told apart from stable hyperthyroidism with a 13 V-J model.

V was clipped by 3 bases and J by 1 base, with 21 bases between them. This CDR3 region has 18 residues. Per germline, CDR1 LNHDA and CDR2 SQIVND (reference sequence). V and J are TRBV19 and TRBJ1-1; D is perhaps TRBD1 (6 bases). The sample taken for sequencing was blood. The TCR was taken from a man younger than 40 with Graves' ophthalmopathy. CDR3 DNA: TGTGCCAGTAGTATCTCACCCGGCAGGGGCATCAGGAACACTGAAGCTTTCTTT. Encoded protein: CASSISPGRGIRNTEAFF.